This TCR beta chain was sequenced in a study of T cells after posttransplantation cyclophosphamide. The germline V gene encodes CDR1 MNHEY and CDR2 SMNVEV (reference sequence). V gave up 5 bases and J gave up 1 base, with 9 bases separating them. This CDR3 contains 13 residues. This clone appeared many times. TCRdb's copy holds only in-frame clones and misses some; the assay was immunoSEQ multiplex PCR. This sample carries tens of thousands of clones and no singletons, and roughly 2.4% goes to the top ten. The receptor was isolated from a man in his forties or fifties in good health, CMV-negative, and a related stem cell transplant donor. Sequencing input: PBMCs. The gene calls are TRBV27 and TRBJ2-7; no definite D call. The CDR3 bases are TGTGCCAGCAGTAAAGCAGGATCCTACGAGCAGTACTTC. Protein sequence: CASSKAGSYEQYF.